This TCR beta chain comes out of a study of T cells in Graves' hyperthyroidism and ophthalmopathy. Investigators excluded patients with uncontrolled infection, other autoimmune disease, pregnancy or lactation. V was shortened by 3 bases and J by 7 bases, with 12 bases between the two germline ends. From germline, CDR1 is SGHVS and CDR2 FQNEAQ. The CDR3 is 13 amino acids. Regions amplified from RNA transcripts were the TCR beta CDR3 regions. The HTBI primer set was used in a first-round RT-PCR of the TCR CDR3. A single record per CDR3 protein comes from TCRdb applying MiXCR to the multiplex PCR reads. The profile shows 550,000 to 600,000 distinct CDR3 sequences, 46% of them singletons. Notes on the study in general: In validation, the model predicted ophthalmopathy. These predictions came a median about 6.8 months before onset.

Comment on this clonotype: The antigen remains unidentified.

This TCR was recovered from an adult woman with Graves' disease, either hyperthyroidism or ophthalmopathy (not recorded which). Sequencing used peripheral blood or thyroid tissue (not recorded which). The chain employs TRBV7-8 and TRBJ2-5; no definite D call. The CDR3 region has the DNA TGTGCCAGCAGCTTCCCGCAGGTCAGGACCCAGTACTTC. This sequence encodes CASSFPQVRTQYF.